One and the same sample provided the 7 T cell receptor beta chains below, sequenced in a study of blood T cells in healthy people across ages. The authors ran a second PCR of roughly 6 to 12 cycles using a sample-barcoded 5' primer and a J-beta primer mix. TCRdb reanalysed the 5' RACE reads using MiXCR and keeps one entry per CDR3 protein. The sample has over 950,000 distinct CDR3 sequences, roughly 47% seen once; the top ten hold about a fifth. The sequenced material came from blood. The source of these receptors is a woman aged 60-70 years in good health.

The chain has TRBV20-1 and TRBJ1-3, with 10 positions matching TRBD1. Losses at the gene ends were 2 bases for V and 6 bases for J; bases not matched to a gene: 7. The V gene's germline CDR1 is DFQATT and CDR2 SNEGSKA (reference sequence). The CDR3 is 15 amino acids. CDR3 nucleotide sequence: TGCAGTGCTAGATCACCGGGACAGGGGCCAAACACCATATATTTT. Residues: CSARSPGQGPNTIYF.

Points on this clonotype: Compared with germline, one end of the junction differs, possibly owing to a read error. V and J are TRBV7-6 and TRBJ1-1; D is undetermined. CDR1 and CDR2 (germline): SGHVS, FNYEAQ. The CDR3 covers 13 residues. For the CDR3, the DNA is TGTGCTAGCAGCTCTAGCCGGCAAGCTGAAGCTTTCTTT. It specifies CASSSSRQAEAFF.

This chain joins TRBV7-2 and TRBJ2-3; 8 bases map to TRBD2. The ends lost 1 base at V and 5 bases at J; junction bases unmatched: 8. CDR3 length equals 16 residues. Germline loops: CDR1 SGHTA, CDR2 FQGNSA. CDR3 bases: TGTGCCAGCAGCTTAGGAAATAGCGGGAAATTAGATACGCAGTATTTT. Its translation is CASSLGNSGKLDTQYF.

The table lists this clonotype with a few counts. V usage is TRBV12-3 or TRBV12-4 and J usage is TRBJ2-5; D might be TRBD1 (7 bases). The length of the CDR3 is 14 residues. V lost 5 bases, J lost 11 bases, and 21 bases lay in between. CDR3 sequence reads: CASSLDRDPREQYF. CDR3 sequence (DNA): TGTGCCAGCAGTCTCGACAGGGACCCCCGGGAGCAGTACTTC.

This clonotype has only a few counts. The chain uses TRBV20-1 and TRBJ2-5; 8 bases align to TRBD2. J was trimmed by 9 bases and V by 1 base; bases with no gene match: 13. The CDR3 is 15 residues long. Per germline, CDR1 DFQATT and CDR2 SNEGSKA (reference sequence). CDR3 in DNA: TGCAGTGCTAGAGTGCAGGCCAGGCCCGGGAGGGCCCAGTACTTC. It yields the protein CSARVQARPGRAQYF.

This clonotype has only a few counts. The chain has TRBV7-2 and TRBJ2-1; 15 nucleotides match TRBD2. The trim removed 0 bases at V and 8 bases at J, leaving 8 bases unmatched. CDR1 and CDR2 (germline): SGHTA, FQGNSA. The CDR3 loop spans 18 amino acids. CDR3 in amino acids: CASSLAGGLAGGRDEQFF. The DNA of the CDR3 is TGTGCCAGCAGCTTAGCGGGAGGACTAGCGGGAGGGAGGGATGAGCAGTTCTTC.

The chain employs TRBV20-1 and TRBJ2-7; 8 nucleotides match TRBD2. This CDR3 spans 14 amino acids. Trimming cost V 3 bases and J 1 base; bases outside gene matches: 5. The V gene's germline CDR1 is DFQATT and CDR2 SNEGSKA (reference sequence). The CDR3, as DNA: TGCAGTGCTAGGCATCCTAGCGGGTCCTACGAGCAGTACTTC. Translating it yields CSARHPSGSYEQYF.